This T cell receptor beta chain was obtained from a study of blood T cell repertoires in COVID-19. The data were produced by immunoSEQ multiplex PCR, yet TCRdb's version contains in-frame clones alone and is incomplete. The data show 110,000 or so clones, around 81% seen once. The CDR3 totals 13 residues. V lost 3 bases, J lost 2 bases, and 9 bases lay in between. Per germline, CDR1 SQVTM and CDR2 ANQGSEA. This rearrangement joins TRBV29-1 to TRBJ2-3, with a weak D call TRBD1 (6 bases). This clonotype was obtained from a man older than 75 with acute or convalescent COVID-19. The sample was peripheral blood. The CDR3 nucleotides read TGCAGCGTTGACCGGACAGCCACAGATACGCAGTATTTT. It encodes CSVDRTATDTQYF.